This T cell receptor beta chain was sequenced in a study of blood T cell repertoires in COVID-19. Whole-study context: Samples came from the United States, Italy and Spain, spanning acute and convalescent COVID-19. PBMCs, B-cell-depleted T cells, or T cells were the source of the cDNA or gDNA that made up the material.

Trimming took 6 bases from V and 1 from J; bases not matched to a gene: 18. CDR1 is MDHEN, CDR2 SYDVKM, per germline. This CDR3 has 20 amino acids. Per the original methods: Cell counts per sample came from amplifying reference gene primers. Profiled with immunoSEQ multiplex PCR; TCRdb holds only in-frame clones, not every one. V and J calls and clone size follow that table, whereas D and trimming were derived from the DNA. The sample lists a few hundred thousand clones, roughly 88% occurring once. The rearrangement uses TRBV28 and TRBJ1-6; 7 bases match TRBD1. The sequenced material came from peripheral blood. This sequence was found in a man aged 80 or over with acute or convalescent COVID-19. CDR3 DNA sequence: TGTGCCAGCAGCACCCCCTTTGGACAGGCACAGGCTTCCTATAATTCACCCCTCCACTTT. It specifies CASSTPFGQAQASYNSPLHF.